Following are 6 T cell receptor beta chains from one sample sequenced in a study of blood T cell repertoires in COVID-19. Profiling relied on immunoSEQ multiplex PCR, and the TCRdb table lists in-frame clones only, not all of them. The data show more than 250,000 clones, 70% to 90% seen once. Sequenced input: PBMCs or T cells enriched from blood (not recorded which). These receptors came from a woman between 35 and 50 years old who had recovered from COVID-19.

For the CDR3, the DNA is TGTGCCAGTAGTGGGATATACAGGGCCCCCGGGGAGCTGTTTTTT. It encodes CASSGIYRAPGELFF. V and J are TRBV19 and TRBJ2-2, with a tentative D call TRBD1 (6 bases). This CDR3 is built from 15 residues. Germline loops: CDR1 LNHDA, CDR2 SQIVND (reference sequence). Between the trimmed V and J ends, which lost 5 bases and 6 bases, there was a span of 16 bases.

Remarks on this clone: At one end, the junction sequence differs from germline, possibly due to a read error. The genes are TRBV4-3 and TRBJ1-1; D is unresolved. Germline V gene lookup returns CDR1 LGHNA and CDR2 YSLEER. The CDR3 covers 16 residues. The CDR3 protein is CASSQMAGNMKTEAFF. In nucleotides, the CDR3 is TGCGCCAGCAGCCAAATGGCAGGCAACATGAAGACTGAAGCTTTCTTT.

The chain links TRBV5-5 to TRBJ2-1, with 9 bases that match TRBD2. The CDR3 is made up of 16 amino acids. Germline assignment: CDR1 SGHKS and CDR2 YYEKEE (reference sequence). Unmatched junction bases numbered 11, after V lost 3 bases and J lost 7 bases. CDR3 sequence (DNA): TGTGCCAGCAGCTACCGGGTTAGCGGGAGAAAAAATGAGCAGTTCTTC. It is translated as CASSYRVSGRKNEQFF.

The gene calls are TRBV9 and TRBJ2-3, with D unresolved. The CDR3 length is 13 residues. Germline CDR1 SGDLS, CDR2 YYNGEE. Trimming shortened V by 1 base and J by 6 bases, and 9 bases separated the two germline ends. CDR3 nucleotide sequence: TGTGCCAGCAGCGTACCGGGTGGTGATACGCAGTATTTT. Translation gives CASSVPGGDTQYF.

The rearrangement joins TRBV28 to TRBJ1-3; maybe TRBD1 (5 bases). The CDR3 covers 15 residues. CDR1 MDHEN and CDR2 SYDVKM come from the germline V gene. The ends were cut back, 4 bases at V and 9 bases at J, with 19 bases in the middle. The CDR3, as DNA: TGTGCCAGCAGTTCGTCAGGGCTACGGCATCCCACCATATATTTT. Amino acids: CASSSSGLRHPTIYF.

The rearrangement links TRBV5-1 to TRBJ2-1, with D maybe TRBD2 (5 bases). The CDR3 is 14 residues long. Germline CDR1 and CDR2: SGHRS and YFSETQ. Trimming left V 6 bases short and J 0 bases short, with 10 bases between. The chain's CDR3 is CASTEGSSYNEQFF. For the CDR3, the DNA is TGCGCCAGCACCGAGGGTAGCTCCTACAATGAGCAGTTCTTC. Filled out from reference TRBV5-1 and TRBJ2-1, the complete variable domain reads KAGVTQTPRYLIKTRGQQVTLSCSPISGHRSVSWYQQTPGQGLQFLFEYFSETQRNKGNFPGRFSGRQFSNSRSEMNVSTLELGDSALYLCASTEGSSYNEQFFGPGTRLTVL.